These 2 T cell receptor beta chains originate from one sample sequenced in a study of cytomegalovirus exposure and HLA in healthy donors (dated by TCRdb to 2016 to 2017). The library relied on the immunoSEQ multiplex PCR assay. A mixture of 60 forward primers for TCR Vbeta segments and 13 reverse primers for TCR Jbeta segments was used in the multiplex PCR. TCRdb's version of the immuneACCESS table is confined to in-frame rearrangements and falls short of the full clone set. An unresolved V gene accounts for under half of the shortfall where checked; the remainder is of unknown origin. This sample gives some 120,000 clones in total; roughly 85% of them show up just once. Approximately 6.4% of the sample comes from the top ten. The source material was PBMCs. All receptors derive from a woman in her twenties or thirties in good health and CMV-seropositive.

The rearrangement links TRBV5-1 to TRBJ2-2; the match to TRBD2 covers 11 bases. The CDR3 loop spans 16 amino acids. V was clipped by 4 bases and J by 8 bases; unmatched bases: 10. Germline V gene data show CDR1 as SGHRS and CDR2 as YFSETQ. The CDR3 DNA follows: TGCGCCAGCAGCCCCCTAGCGGGGGGCTCCCAGGGGGAGCTGTTTTTT. Its translation: CASSPLAGGSQGELFF.

The table lists this clone with a count of one. The rearrangement joins TRBV2 to TRBJ2-7; the D gene is possibly TRBD2 (6 bases). Trimming shortened V by 3 bases and J by 0 bases, and 18 bases separated the two germline ends. The CDR3 has 17 amino acids. Germline V gene data show CDR1 as SNHLY and CDR2 as FYNNEI. The CDR3 reads CASSDWSSDSSSYEQYF. The DNA of the CDR3 is TGTGCCAGCAGTGACTGGTCTAGCGATTCGAGCTCCTACGAGCAGTACTTC.